This T cell receptor beta chain came from a study of response to subunit inactivated influenza vaccine. Study observations and caveats: Authors suggested each seasonal flu vaccination may recruit only limited numbers of new T cells.

A single record per CDR3 protein comes from TCRdb applying MiXCR to the RT-PCR reads. The sample records around 570,000 distinct CDR3 sequences, approximately 7.6% being singletons. This clonotype was seen a few times. Its antigen is as yet unknown. Germline V CDR1 and CDR2: DFQATT, SNEGSKA (reference sequence). CDR3 length: 14 residues. The V end was cut by 1 base, the J end by 0 bases, with 7 bases between. This chain connects TRBV20-1 to TRBJ1-5; D is undetermined. The specimen was PBMCs from blood, collected less than 30 months after vaccination. This receptor was identified in a man between 50 and 75 years old who received an inactivated influenza vaccine. This CDR3 reads CSARAHLSNQPQHF. The CDR3 DNA follows: TGCAGTGCTAGAGCCCATCTTAGCAATCAGCCCCAGCATTTT.